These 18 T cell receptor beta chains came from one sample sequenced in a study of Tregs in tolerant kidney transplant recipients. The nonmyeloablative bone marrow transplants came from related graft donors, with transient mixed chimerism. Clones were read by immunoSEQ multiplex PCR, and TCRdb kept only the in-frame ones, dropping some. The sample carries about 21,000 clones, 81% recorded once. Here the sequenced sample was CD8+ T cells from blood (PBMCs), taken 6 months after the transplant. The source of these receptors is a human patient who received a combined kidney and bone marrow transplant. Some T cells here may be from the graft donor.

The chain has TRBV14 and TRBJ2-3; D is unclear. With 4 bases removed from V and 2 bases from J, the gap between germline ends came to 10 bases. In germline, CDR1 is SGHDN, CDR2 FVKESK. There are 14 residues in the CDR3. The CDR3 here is CASSLGRHTDTQYF. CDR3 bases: TGTGCCAGCAGCCTTGGGCGCCACACAGATACGCAGTATTTT.

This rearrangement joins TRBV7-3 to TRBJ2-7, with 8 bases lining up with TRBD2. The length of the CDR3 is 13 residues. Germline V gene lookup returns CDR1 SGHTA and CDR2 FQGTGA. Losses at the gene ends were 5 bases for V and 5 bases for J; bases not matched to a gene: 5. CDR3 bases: TGTGCCAGCAGCGTGTTTAGCGGGAACGAGCAGTACTTC. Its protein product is CASSVFSGNEQYF.

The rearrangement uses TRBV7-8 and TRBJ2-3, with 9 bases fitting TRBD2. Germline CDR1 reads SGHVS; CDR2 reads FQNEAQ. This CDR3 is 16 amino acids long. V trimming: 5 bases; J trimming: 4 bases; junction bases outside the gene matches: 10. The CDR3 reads CASSHLSGGQPDTQYF. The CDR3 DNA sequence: TGTGCCAGCAGCCACCTTAGCGGGGGCCAGCCAGATACGCAGTATTTT. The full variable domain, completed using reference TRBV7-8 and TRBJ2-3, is GAGVSQSPRYKVAKRGQDVALRCDPISGHVSLFWYQQALGQGPEFLTYFQNEAQLDKSGLPSDRFFAERPEGSVSTLKIQRTQQEDSAVYLCASSHLSGGQPDTQYFGPGTRLTVL.

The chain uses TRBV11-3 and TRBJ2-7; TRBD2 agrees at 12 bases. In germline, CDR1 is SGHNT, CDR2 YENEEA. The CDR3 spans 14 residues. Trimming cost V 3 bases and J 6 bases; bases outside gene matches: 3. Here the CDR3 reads CASSFGLAGREQYF. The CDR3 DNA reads TGTGCCAGCAGCTTCGGACTAGCGGGGCGCGAGCAGTACTTC.

As DNA, the CDR3 is TGCGCCAGCAGTTTTGGGGGGGGCAGAAGCTATGGCTACACCTTC. Encoded protein: CASSFGGGRSYGYTF. The chain couples TRBV4-3 to TRBJ1-2, with D maybe TRBD1 (6 bases). The germline gives CDR1 LGHNA, CDR2 YSLEER. The CDR3 is 15 residues long. V was clipped by 6 bases and J by 4 bases, with 18 bases between them.

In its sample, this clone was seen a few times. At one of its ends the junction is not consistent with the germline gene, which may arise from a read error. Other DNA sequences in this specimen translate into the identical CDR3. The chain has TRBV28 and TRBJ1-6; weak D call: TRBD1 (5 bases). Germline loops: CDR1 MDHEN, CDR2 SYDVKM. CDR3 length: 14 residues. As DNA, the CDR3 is TGTGCCAGCAGTCCTGTAGGGGATAATTCCCCCCTCCACTTT. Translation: CASSPVGDNSPLHF.

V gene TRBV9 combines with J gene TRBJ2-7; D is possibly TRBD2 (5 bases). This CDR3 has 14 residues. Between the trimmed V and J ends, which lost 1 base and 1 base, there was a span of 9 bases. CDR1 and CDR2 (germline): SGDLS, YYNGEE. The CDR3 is CASSVFGNSYEQYF. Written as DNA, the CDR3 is TGTGCCAGCAGCGTATTCGGGAATTCCTACGAGCAGTACTTC.

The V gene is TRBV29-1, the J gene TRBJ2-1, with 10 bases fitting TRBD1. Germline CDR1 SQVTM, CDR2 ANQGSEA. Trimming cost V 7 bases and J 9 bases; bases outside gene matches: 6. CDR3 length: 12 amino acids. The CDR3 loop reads CSATTGGVEQFF. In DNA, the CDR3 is TGCAGCGCTACGACAGGGGGCGTTGAGCAGTTCTTC.

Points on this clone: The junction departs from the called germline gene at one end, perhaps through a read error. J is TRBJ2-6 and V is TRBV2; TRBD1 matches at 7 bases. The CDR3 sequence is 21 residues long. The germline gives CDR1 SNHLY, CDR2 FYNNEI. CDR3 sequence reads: CASSEHGPYRGSLSGANALTF. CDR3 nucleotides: TGTGCCAGCAGTGAACATGGCCCCTACAGGGGAAGTCTCTCTGGGGCCAACGCCCTGACTTTC.

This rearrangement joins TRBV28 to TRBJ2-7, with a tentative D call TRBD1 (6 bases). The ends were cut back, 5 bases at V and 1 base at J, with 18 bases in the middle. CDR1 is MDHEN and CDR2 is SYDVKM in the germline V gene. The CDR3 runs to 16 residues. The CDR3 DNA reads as TGTGCCAGCAGTCCAGCCCTATACAGGGAATCCTACGAGCAGTACTTC. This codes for CASSPALYRESYEQYF.

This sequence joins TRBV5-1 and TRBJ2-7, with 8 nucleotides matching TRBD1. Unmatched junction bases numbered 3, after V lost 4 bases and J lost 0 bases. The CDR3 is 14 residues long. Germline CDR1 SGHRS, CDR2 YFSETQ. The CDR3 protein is CASSQDRVSYEQYF. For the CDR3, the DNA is TGCGCCAGCAGCCAGGACAGGGTCTCCTACGAGCAGTACTTC.

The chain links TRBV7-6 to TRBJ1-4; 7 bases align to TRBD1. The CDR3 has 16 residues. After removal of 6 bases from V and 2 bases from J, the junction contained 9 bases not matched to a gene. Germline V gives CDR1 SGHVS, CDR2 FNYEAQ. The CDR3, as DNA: TGTGCCAGCAGTACCCCAGGGGGAGGTACTAATGAAAAACTGTTTTTT. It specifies CASSTPGGGTNEKLFF.

The CDR3 nucleotides read TGTGCCAGCTCGGACAGGGGGCCCACCGGGGAGCTGTTTTTT. Its protein product is CASSDRGPTGELFF. The chain couples TRBV7-2 to TRBJ2-2; 11 bases agree with TRBD1. CDR1 is SGHTA, CDR2 FQGNSA, per germline. V was clipped by 8 bases and J by 4 bases; unmatched bases: 3. This CDR3 is 14 amino acids long. Full variable domain (outside the CDR3, taken from reference TRBV7-2 and TRBJ2-2): GAGVSQSPSNKVTEKGKDVELRCDPISGHTALYWYRQSLGQGLEFLIYFQGNSAPDKSGLPSDRFSAERTGGSVSTLTIQRTQQEDSAVYLCASSDRGPTGELFFGEGSRLTVL.

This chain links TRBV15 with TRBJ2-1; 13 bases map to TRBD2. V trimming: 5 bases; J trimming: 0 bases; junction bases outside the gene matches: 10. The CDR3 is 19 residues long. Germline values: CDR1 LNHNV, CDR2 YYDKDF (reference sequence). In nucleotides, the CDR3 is TGTGCCACCAGCGGTGGACTAGCGGGGGTCTCCTTCTCCTACAATGAGCAGTTCTTC. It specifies CATSGGLAGVSFSYNEQFF.

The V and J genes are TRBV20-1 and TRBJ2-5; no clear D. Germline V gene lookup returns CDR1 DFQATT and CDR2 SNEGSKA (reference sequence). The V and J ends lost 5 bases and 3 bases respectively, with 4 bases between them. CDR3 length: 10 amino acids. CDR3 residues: CSAYEETQYF. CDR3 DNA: TGCAGTGCTTATGAAGAGACCCAGTACTTC.

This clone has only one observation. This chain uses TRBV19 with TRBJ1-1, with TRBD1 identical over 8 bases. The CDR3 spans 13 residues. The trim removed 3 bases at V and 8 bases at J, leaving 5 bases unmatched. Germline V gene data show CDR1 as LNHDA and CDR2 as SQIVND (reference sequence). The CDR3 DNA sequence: TGTGCCAGTAGTATCGGGACAGGTTTCGAAGCTTTCTTT. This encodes CASSIGTGFEAFF.

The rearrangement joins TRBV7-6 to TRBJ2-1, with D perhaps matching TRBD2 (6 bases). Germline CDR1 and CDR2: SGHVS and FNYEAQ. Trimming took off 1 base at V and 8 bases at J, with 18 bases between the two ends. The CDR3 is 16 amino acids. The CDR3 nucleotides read TGTGCCAGCAGCTTAGTATCGTCGGCTAGCGCCCATGAGCAGTTCTTC. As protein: CASSLVSSASAHEQFF.

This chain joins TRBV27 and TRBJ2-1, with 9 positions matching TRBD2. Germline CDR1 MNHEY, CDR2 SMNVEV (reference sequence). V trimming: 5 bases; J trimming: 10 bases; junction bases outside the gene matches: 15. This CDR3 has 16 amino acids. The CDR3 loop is CASSPSRVAGEGEQFF. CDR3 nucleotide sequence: TGTGCCAGCAGTCCCAGCCGAGTAGCGGGAGAGGGGGAGCAGTTCTTC.